This TCR beta chain was recorded in a study of response to subunit inactivated influenza vaccine. Study results and caveats: T cells newly recruited by each seasonal influenza vaccination are few, the authors suggested.

The CDR3 is made up of 17 amino acids. Unmatched junction bases numbered 8, after V lost 1 base and J lost 2 bases. Germline V gives CDR1 LNHNV, CDR2 YYDKDF (reference sequence). This clonotype showed up many times. Its specificity is unknown. TCRdb reprocessed the RT-PCR reads with MiXCR, giving one entry per CDR3 protein. This sample carries almost 250,000 distinct CDR3 sequences, 10% to 15% of them seen once, and the ten largest clones take over 6.5%. The chain joins TRBV15 to TRBJ2-5, with TRBD2 identical over 9 bases. The TCR was taken from a man aged 50-60 years who received an inactivated influenza vaccine. This specimen was non-naive T cells sorted from PBMCs, taken 14 to 15 days before vaccination. CDR3 coding DNA: TGTGCCACCAGCAGAGGGGTAGCGGGAGTTGGACAAGAGACCCAGTACTTC. Translated: CATSRGVAGVGQETQYF.